The T cell receptor beta chain under discussion was sequenced for a study of T-cell reconstitution after alpha-beta-depleted transplantation in children. Unique molecular identifiers were built into the TCRbeta library. Using its own MiXCR run on the PCR reads, TCRdb lists one record per CDR3 protein. The sample comprises about 610,000 distinct CDR3 sequences, more than 9% of which are singletons, and less than 5% rests with the top ten. This clonotype was seen more than once but under ten times. Trimming pared 6 bases from V and 1 base from J, leaving 13 bases between. This CDR3 spans 14 amino acids. Germline assignment: CDR1 SGHRS and CDR2 YFSETQ.

The sequence derives from a human donor who donated a stem cell graft to a child with acute myeloid leukemia. The chain joins TRBV5-1 to TRBJ2-5; D gene uncertain. The sample here was PBMCs from the stem cell graft donor, taken from the stem cell graft. CDR3 loop: CASTPLGSQETQYF. For the CDR3, the DNA is TGCGCCAGCACCCCTCTAGGGTCCCAAGAGACCCAGTACTTC. The whole variable domain, remainder taken from reference TRBV5-1 and TRBJ2-5, is KAGVTQTPRYLIKTRGQQVTLSCSPISGHRSVSWYQQTPGQGLQFLFEYFSETQRNKGNFPGRFSGRQFSNSRSEMNVSTLELGDSALYLCASTPLGSQETQYFGPGTRLLVL.